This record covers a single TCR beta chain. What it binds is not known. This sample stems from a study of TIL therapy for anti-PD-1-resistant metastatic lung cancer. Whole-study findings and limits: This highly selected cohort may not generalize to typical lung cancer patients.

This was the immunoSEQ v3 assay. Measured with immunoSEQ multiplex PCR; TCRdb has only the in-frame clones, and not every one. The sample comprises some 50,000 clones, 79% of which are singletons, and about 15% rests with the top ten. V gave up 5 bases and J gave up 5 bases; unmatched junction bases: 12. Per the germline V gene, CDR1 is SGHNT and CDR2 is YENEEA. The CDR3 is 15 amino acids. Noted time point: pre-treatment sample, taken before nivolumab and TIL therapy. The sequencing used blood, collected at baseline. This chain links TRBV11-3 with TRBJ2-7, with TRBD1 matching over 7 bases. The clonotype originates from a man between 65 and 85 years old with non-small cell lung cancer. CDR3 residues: CASSPGRQGINEQYF. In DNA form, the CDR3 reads TGTGCCAGCAGCCCCGGACGACAGGGAATCAACGAGCAGTACTTC.